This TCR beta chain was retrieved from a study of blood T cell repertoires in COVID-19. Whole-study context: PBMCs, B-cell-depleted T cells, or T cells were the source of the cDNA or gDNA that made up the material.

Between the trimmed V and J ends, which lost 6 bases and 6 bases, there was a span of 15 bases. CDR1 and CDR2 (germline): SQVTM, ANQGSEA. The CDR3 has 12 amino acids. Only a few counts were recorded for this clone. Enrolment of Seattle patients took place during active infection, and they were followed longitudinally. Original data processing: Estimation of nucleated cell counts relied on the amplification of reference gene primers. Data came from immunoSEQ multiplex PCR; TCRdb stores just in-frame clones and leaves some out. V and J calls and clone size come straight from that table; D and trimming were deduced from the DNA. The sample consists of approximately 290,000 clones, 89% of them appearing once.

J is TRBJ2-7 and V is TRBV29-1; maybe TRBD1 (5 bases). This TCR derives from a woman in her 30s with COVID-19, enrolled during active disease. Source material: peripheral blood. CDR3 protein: CSVRQGSGEQYF. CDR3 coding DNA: TGCAGCGTGAGGCAGGGATCGGGCGAGCAGTACTTC.